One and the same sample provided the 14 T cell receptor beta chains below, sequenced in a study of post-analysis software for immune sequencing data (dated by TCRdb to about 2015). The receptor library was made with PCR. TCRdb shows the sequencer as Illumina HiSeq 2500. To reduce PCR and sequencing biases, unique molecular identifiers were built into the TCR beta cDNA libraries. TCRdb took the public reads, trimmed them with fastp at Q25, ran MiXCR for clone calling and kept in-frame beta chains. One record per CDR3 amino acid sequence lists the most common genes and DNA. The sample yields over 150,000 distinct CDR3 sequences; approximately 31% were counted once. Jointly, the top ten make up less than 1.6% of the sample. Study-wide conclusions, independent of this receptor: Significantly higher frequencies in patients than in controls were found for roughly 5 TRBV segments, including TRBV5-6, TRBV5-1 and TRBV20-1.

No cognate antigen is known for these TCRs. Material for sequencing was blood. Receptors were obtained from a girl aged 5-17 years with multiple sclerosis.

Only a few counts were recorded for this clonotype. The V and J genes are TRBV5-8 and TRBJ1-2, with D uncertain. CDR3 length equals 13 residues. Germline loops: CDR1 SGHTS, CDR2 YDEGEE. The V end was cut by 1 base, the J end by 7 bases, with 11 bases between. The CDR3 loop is CASSLQLGFGYTF. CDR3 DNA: TGTGCCAGCAGCTTGCAGTTAGGTTTTGGCTACACCTTC.

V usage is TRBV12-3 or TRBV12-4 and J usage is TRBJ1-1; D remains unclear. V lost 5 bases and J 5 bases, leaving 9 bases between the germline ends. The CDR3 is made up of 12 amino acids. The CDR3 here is CASSPAGTEAFF. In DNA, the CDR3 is TGTGCCAGCAGTCCAGCTGGGACTGAAGCTTTCTTT.

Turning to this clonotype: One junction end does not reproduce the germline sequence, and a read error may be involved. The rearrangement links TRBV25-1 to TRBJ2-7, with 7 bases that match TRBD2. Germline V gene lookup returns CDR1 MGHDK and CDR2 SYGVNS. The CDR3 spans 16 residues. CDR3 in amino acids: CACSENGEGLSYEQYF. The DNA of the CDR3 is TGTGCCTGCAGTGAAAATGGGGAGGGGCTCTCCTACGAGCAGTACTTC.

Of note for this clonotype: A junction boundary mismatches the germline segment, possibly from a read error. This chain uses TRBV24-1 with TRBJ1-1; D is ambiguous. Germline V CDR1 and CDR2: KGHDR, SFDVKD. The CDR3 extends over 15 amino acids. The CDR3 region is CATSDFHAADTKAFF. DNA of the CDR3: TGTGCCACCAGTGATTTTCACGCGGCTGACACTAAAGCTTTCTTT.

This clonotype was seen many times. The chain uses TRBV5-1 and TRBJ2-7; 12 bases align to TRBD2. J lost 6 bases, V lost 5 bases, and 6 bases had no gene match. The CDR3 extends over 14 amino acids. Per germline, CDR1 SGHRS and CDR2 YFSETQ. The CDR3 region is CASRGGLAGSEQYF. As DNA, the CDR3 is TGCGCCAGCAGGGGAGGACTAGCGGGAAGCGAGCAGTACTTC.

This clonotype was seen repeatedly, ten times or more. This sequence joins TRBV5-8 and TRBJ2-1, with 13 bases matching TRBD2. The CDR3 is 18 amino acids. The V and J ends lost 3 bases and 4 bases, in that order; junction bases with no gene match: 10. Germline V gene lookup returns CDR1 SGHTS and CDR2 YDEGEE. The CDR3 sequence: CASSSTGLAGEPYNEQFF. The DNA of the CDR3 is TGTGCCAGCAGCTCAACCGGACTAGCGGGAGAACCTTACAATGAGCAGTTCTTC.

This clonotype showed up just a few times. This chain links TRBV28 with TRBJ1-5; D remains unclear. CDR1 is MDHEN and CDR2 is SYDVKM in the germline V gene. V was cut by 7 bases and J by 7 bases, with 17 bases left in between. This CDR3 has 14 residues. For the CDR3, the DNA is TGTGCCAGCACCTCGGGCGGTGCCCACCAGCCCCAGCATTTT. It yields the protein CASTSGGAHQPQHF.

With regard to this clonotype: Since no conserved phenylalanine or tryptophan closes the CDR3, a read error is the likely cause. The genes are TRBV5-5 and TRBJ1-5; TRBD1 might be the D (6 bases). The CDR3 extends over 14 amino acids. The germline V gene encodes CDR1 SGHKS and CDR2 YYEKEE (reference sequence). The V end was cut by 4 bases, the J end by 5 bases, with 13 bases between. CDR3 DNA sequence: TGTGCCAGCAGCCCGGGCCCAGGGGATCAGCCCCAGCATTTG. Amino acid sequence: CASSPGPGDQPQHL.

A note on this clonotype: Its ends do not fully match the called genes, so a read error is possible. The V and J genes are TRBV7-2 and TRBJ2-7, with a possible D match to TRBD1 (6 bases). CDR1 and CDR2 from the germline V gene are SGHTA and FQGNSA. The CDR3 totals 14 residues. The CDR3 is CASSVQGPSYEQYF. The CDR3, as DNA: TGTGCCAGCAGCGTACAGGGCCCTTCCTATGAGCAGTACTTC.

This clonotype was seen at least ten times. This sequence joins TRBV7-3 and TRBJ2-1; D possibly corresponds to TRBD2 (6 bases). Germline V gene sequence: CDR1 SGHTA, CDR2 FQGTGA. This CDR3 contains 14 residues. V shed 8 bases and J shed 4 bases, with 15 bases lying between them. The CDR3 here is CASARLGPYNEQFF. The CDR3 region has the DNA TGTGCCAGCGCCCGACTAGGGCCATACAATGAGCAGTTCTTC.

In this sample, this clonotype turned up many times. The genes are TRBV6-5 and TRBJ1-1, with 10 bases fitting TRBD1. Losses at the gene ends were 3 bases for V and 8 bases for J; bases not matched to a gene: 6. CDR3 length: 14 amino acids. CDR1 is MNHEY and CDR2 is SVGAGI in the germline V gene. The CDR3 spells CASSYQPGQGEAFF. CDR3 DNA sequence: TGTGCCAGCAGTTATCAACCGGGACAGGGGGAAGCTTTCTTT.

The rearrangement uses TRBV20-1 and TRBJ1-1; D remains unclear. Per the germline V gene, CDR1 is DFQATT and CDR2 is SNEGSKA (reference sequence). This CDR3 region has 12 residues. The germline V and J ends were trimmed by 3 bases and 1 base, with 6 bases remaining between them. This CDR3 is CSARLRNTEAFF. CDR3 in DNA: TGCAGTGCTAGGCTCAGGAACACTGAAGCTTTCTTT.

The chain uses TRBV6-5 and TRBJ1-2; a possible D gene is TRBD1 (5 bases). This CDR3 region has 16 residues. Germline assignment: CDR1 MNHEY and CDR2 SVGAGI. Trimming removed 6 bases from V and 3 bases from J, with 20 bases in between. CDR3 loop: CASRPRTSPLHYGYTF. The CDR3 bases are TGTGCCAGCAGGCCTCGGACATCCCCTCTCCACTATGGCTACACCTTC.

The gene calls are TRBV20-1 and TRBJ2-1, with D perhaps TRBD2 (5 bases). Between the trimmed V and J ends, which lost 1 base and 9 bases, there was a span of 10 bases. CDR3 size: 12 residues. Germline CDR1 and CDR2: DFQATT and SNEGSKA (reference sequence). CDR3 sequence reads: CSARALRGEQFF. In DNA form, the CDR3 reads TGCAGTGCTAGAGCCCTACGGGGTGAGCAGTTCTTC.